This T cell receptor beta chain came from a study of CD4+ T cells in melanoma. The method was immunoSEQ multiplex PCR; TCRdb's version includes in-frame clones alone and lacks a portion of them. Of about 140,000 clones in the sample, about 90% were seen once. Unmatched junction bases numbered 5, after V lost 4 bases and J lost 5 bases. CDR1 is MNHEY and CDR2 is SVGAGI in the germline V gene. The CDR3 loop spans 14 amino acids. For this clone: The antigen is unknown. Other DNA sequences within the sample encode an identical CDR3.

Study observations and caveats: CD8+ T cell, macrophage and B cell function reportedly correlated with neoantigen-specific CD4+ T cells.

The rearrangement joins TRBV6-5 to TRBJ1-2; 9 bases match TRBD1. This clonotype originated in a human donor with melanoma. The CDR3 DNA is TGTGCCAGCAGTTCTACGGGACAGGGTTATGGCTACACCTTC. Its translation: CASSSTGQGYGYTF.